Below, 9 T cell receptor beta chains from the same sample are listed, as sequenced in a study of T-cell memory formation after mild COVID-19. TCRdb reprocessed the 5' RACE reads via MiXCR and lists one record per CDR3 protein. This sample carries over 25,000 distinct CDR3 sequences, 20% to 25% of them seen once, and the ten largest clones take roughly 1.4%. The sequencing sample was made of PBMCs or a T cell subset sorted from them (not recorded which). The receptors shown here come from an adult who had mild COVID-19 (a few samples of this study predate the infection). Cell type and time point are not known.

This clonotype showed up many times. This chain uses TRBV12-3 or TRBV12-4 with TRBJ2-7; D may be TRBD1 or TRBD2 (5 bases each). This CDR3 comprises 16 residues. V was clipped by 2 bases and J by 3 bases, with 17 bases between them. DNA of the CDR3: TGTGCCAGCAGTTTATACCGGGGCAGTTTGGGCTACGAGCAGTACTTC. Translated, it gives CASSLYRGSLGYEQYF.

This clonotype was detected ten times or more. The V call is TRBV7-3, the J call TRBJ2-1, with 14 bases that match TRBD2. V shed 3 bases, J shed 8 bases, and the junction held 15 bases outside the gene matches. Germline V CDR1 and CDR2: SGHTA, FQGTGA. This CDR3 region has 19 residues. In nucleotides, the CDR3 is TGTGCCAGCAGCTTGACCGGGACTAGCGGGAGAAGTGGTTTCGATGAGCAGTTCTTC. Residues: CASSLTGTSGRSGFDEQFF.

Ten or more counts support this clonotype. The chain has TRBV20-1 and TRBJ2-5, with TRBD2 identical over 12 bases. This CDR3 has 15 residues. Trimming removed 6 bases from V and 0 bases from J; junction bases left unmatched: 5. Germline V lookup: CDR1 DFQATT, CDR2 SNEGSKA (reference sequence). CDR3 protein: CSAVLAGGNQETQYF. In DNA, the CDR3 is TGCAGTGCGGTGCTAGCGGGGGGGAACCAAGAGACCCAGTACTTC.

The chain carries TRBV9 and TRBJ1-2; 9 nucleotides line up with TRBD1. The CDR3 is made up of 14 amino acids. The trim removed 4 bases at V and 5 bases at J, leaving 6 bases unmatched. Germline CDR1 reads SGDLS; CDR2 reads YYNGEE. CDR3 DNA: TGTGCCAGCAGCAGGTGGACAGGGGAATATGGCTACACCTTC. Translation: CASSRWTGEYGYTF.

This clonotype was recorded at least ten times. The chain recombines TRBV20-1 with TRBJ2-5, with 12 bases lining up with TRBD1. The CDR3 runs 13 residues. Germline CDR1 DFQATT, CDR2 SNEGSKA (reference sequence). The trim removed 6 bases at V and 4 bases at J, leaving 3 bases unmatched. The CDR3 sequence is CSAGDRGRETQYF. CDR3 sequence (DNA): TGCAGTGCAGGGGACAGGGGGCGAGAGACCCAGTACTTC.

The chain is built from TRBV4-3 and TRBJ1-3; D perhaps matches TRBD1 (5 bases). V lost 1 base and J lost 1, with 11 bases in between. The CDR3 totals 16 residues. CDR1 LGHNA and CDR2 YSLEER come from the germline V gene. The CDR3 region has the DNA TGCGCCAGCAGCCAAGGCGCAGGGTATTCTGGAAACACCATATATTTT. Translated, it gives CASSQGAGYSGNTIYF.

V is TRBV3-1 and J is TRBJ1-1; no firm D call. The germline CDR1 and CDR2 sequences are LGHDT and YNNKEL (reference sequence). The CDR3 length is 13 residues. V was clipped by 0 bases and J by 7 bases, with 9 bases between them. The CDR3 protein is CASSQDPVGEAFF. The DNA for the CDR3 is TGTGCCAGCAGCCAAGATCCAGTCGGTGAAGCTTTCTTT.

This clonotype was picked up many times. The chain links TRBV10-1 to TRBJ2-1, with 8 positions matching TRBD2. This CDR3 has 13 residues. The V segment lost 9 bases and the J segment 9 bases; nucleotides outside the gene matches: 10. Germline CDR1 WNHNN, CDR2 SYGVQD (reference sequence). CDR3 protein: CARNGLAGREQFF. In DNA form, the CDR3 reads TGCGCCAGGAACGGACTAGCCGGACGTGAGCAGTTCTTC.

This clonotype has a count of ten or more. Here the CDR3 reads CASSPGNESPLHF. CDR3 in DNA: TGTGCCAGCTCACCAGGGAATGAGTCACCCCTCCACTTT. This rearrangement joins TRBV18 to TRBJ1-6; D is ambiguous. V was shortened by 2 bases and J by 10 bases, with 9 bases between the two germline ends. Germline loops: CDR1 KGHSH, CDR2 LQKENI. The CDR3 has 13 amino acids.